This TCR beta chain was obtained from a study of blood T cell repertoires in COVID-19. Study-level information: Sites in the United States, Italy and Spain provided acute and convalescent COVID-19 samples.

Original handling: Estimates of nucleated cell counts were drawn from the amplification of reference gene primers. Profiled with immunoSEQ multiplex PCR; TCRdb holds only in-frame clones, not every one. V and J calls and clone size come straight from that table; D and trimming were deduced from the DNA. The sample contains roughly 220,000 clones, 80% of which appear only once. Losses at the gene ends were 6 bases for V and 4 bases for J; bases not matched to a gene: 6. Germline CDR1 and CDR2: MDHEN and SYDVKM. The CDR3 extends over 14 amino acids. Input material: peripheral blood. The receptor comes from a woman in her seventies with acute or convalescent COVID-19. V gene TRBV28 combines with J gene TRBJ1-2; TRBD1 aligns across 9 bases. The CDR3: CASSLPQGAYGYTF. The CDR3 region has the DNA TGTGCCAGCAGCCTTCCACAGGGGGCCTATGGCTACACCTTC.